This T cell receptor (beta chain) was profiled in a study of T cells expressing NK-cell markers. This CDR3 contains 14 residues. Germline CDR1 is LGHNA and CDR2 is YSLEER. Making the TCR beta cDNA relied on 5'RACE template switching with UMIs. From the 5' RACE reads, TCRdb lists one entry per CDR3 protein and no DNA. The listing contains under 500,000 distinct CDR3 sequences. V usage is TRBV4-3 and J usage is TRBJ1-3. The sequence was collected from a woman between 18 and 70 years old in good health. The sequenced sample consisted of blood T cells: a sorted CD56 or NKG2C T cell subset, CD4+ or CD8+ T cells, or bulk PBMC T cells (not recorded which). CDR3 residues: CASSQATGGNTIYF.